This T cell receptor (beta chain) was profiled in a study of OX40 agonist ivuxolimab in advanced cancers. Across the whole study: Intravenous ivuxolimab was administered to patients every 2 weeks at 0.01 to 10 mg/kg. Whole-study findings and limits: At 0.1 to 3.0 mg/kg and by week 6, CD4+ and CD8+ T cells in the blood had expanded clonally. Some nonresponders additionally presented with little normalized T-cell clonal expansion.

For this clone: Its target is unknown.

The repertoire was sequenced with immunoSEQ multiplex PCR; TCRdb's copy has only in-frame clones and lacks some. The top ten clones hold about 33% of a sample with around 9,800 clones, roughly 76% of them seen once. Sequencing used CD4+ or CD8+ T cells sorted from blood, obtained in a trial of the OX40 agonist ivuxolimab. The TCR sequence derives from an adult with an advanced solid tumor such as melanoma, head and neck, liver or kidney cancer.

The CDR3 reads CASTDNTEAFF. The CDR3 bases are TGTGCCAGCACCGATAACACTGAAGCTTTCTTT. The chain uses TRBV7-9 and TRBJ1-1; D uncertain. CDR3 length equals 11 residues. V was shortened by 7 bases and J by 2 bases, with 5 bases between the two germline ends. Germline V gives CDR1 SEHNR, CDR2 FQNEAQ (reference sequence).